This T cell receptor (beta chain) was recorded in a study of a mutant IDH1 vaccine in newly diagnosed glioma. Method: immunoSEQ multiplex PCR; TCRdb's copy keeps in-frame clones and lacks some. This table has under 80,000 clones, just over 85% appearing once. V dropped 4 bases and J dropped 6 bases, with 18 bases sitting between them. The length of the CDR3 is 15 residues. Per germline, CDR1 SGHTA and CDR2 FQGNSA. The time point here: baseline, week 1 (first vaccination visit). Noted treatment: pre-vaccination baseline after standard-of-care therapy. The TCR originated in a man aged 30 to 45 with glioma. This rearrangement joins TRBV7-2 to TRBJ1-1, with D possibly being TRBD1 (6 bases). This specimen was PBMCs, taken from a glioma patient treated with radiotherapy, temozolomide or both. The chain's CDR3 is CASSSEGGRRAEAFF. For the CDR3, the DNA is TGTGCCAGCAGCTCGGAGGGGGGGCGGAGGGCTGAAGCTTTCTTT. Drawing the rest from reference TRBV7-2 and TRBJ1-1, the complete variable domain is GAGVSQSPSNKVTEKGKDVELRCDPISGHTALYWYRQSLGQGLEFLIYFQGNSAPDKSGLPSDRFSAERTGGSVSTLTIQRTQQEDSAVYLCASSSEGGRRAEAFFGQGTRLTVV.